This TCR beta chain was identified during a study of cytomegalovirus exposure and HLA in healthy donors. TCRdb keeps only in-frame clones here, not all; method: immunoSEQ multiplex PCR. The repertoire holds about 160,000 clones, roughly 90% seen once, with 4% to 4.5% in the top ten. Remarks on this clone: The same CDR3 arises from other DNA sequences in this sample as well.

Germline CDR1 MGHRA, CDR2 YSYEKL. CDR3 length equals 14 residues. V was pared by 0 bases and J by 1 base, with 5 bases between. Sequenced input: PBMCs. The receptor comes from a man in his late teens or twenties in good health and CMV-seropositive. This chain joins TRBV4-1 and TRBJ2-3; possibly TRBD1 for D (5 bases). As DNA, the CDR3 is TGCGCCAGCAGCCAAGACAGGGGCACAGATACGCAGTATTTT. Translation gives CASSQDRGTDTQYF.